This T cell receptor (delta chain) came from a study of gamma-delta chains in newborns, infants, children. Across the study: Microbial exposure reportedly drives polyclonal innate γδ T cell expansion after birth.

The V gene's germline CDR1 is GEAIGNYY and CDR2 EKD. CDR3 length equals 19 residues. TCRdb reanalysed the reads with CATT. Of fewer than 12,000 delta-chain clones in the sample, approximately 10% were seen once. With respect to this clone: An end of the junction does not agree with germline; a read error may underlie this.

The V gene is TRDV2, the J gene TRDJ1; tentative D call: TRDD3 (5 bases). Sequencing was performed on blood. The clonotype originates from a child who was a newborn, infant or young child, either healthy, febrile or measles-vaccinated (not recorded which). The CDR3 loop is CACDTVSAGPGPDTDKLIF. CDR3 sequence (DNA): TGCGCCTGTGACACCGTCTCCGCTGGGCCGGGGCCGGACACCGATAAACTCATCTTT.